This TCR beta chain emerged from a study of T-cell memory formation after mild COVID-19. The CDR3 totals 16 residues. Losses at the gene ends were 5 bases for V and 6 bases for J; bases not matched to a gene: 6. Germline CDR1 reads MDHEN; CDR2 reads SYDVKM. UMIs and sample barcodes were carried by the TCR alpha and TCR beta cDNA libraries that 5'RACE produced using constant-segment primers. MiXCR was run by TCRdb on the 5' RACE reads, yielding one entry per CDR3 protein. The repertoire holds fewer than 700,000 distinct CDR3 sequences, with roughly 22% as singletons. Study-wide results and limits: Mainly CM and EM harbored the contracting CD4+ clones; mainly EMRA harbored the CD8+ ones.

To note about this clonotype: Its antigen is as yet unknown.

The chain carries TRBV28 and TRBJ2-1; 14 nucleotides agree with TRBD2. The receptor's source is an adult woman who had mild COVID-19 (a few samples of this study predate the infection). Cell type and time point are not known. The sample taken for sequencing was PBMCs or a T cell subset sorted from them (not recorded which). DNA for the CDR3: TGTGCCAGCAGTGGGACTAGCGGGAGTAGGCCCAATGAGCAGTTCTTC. Its translation is CASSGTSGSRPNEQFF.